This is a list of T cell receptor beta chains from one sample in a study of CD8+ T cells in alopecia areata. TCRdb's table, derived via immunoSEQ multiplex PCR, lists solely in-frame clones and lacks some. The data show 150,000 to 200,000 clones, about 63% seen once. The sequences come from CD4+ T cells sorted from blood, collected at week 0. All receptors derive from a human donor with alopecia areata. Each CDR3 is given with its conserved first and last residue. A D gene is named only where the DNA matches it firmly. The listing skips clone size in some rows; elsewhere it reads once, few, many or a size class.

D	V	J	size	CDR3	DNA
TRBD2	TRBV6-5	TRBJ2-7	-	CASSSRDYSYEQYF	TGTGCCAGCAGCTCTAGGGACTACTCCTACGAGCAGTACTTC
TRBD2	TRBV4-1	TRBJ2-4	-	CASSQDAQRGFGNIQYF	TGCGCCAGCAGCCAAGATGCCCAGCGGGGGTTTGGAAACATTCAGTACTTC
TRBD1	TRBV15	TRBJ2-1	-	CATRGDRGPNEQFF	TGTGCCACCAGAGGGGACAGGGGACCCAATGAGCAGTTCTTC
-	TRBV15	TRBJ2-3	-	CATSGVASTDTQYF	TGTGCCACCAGCGGAGTGGCTAGCACAGATACGCAGTATTTT
-	TRBV7-9	TRBJ2-7	-	CASRRDTEQYF	TGTGCCAGCAGGAGGGACACCGAGCAGTACTTC
-	TRBV5-1	TRBJ1-1	-	CASSLEARNTEAFF	TGCGCCAGCAGCTTGGAGGCGCGGAACACTGAAGCTTTCTTT
-	TRBV5-6	TRBJ1-1	-	CASSRLDAAFF	TGTGCCAGCAGCCGTTTGGATGCAGCTTTCTTT
-	TRBV29-1	TRBJ2-7	few	CSSRLGDEQYF	TGCAGTTCCCGTTTGGGGGACGAGCAGTACTTC
-	TRBV7-2	TRBJ2-2	-	CASSLDTGELFF	TGTGCCAGCAGCTTAGACACCGGGGAGCTGTTTTTT
-	TRBV11-2	TRBJ2-2	-	CASGSGHTGELFF	TGTGCCAGCGGTTCCGGACACACCGGGGAGCTGTTTTTT
-	TRBV15	TRBJ1-1	-	CATSLNTEAFF	TGTGCCACCAGCTTGAACACTGAAGCTTTCTTT
TRBD1	TRBV30	TRBJ1-5	-	CAWSATGGGQPQHF	TGTGCCTGGAGCGCGACAGGGGGAGGACAGCCCCAGCATTTT
-	TRBV2	TRBJ2-7	-	CASSAQYEQYF	TGTGCCAGCAGTGCGCAGTACGAGCAGTACTTC
-	TRBV4-3	TRBJ2-5	few	CASSQDRTPQETQYF	TGCGCCAGCAGCCAAGATAGGACTCCTCAAGAGACCCAGTACTTC
-	TRBV7-9	TRBJ2-6	once	CASTLNSGANVLTF	TGTGCCAGCACCTTAAACTCTGGGGCCAACGTCCTGACTTTC
-	TRBV6-5	TRBJ1-2	-	CASRDSPYGYTF	TGTGCCAGCAGGGACAGTCCCTATGGCTACACCTTC
-	TRBV4-3	TRBJ2-1	-	CASSQVWGSDEQFF	TGCGCCAGCAGCCAAGTGTGGGGGTCTGATGAGCAGTTCTTC
TRBD2	TRBV7-8	TRBJ2-1	-	CASSTPGTSGGNEQFF	TGTGCCAGCAGCACCCCCGGGACTAGCGGGGGGAATGAGCAGTTCTTC
-	TRBV10-2	TRBJ1-5	-	CASSEGSQPQHF	TGCGCCAGCAGTGAAGGAAGCCAGCCCCAGCATTTT
-	TRBV30	TRBJ1-2	-	CAWSVQGRDFHGYTF	TGTGCCTGGAGTGTACAGGGCAGGGACTTTCATGGCTACACCTTC
-	TRBV7-2	TRBJ1-5	-	CASSEGEFSNQPQHF	TGTGCCAGCAGTGAGGGCGAATTTAGCAATCAGCCCCAGCATTTT
TRBD1	TRBV29-1	TRBJ2-7	-	CSVGYRGNSIYEQYF	TGCAGCGTTGGGTACAGGGGAAATTCAATCTACGAGCAGTACTTC
-	TRBV29-1	TRBJ1-1	-	CSVEARLNTEAFF	TGCAGCGTTGAAGCTCGTCTGAACACTGAAGCTTTCTTT
TRBD2	TRBV25-1	TRBJ2-3	-	CASSEWGSGVRTDTQYF	TGTGCCAGCAGTGAATGGGGTAGCGGGGTACGCACAGATACGCAGTATTTT
TRBD2	TRBV29-1	TRBJ2-7	once	CSVVSGTSPYEQYF	TGCAGCGTTGTCTCCGGGACTAGCCCCTACGAGCAGTACTTC